This TCR beta chain derives from a study of identical twins. Comment on this clonotype: Antigen specificity is unknown.

Overall study results and limits: Researchers reported excess low generation probability among twin-shared out-of-frame alpha sequences. Modelling approaches yielded underestimates of out-of-frame TCR alpha sharing between monozygotic twins. In cord blood, abundant beta clonotypes had fewer insertions; memory showed no trend.

A template switching step contributed a universal primer site, while unique molecular identifiers were present in the cDNA. TCRdb called the 5' RACE reads again in MiXCR, with one record for every CDR3 protein. The table has 700,000 to 950,000 distinct CDR3 sequences, about 12% seen once. V lost 1 base and J lost 6, with 10 bases in between. The CDR3 covers 15 residues. Germline V gives CDR1 SEHNR, CDR2 FQNEAQ (reference sequence). This sample also appeared in a second study, on yellow fever vaccine responses in identical twins.

This TCR came from a woman in her late teens or twenties in good health. The sequencing sample was made of PBMCs. J is TRBJ1-6 and V is TRBV7-9; no definite D call. The CDR3 reads CASSLDIGLNSPLHF. The CDR3 DNA sequence: TGTGCCAGCAGCTTAGATATAGGTCTTAATTCACCCCTCCACTTT.